This is a list of T cell receptor beta chains from one sample in a study of T cell changes during pregnancy in multiple sclerosis. Measured with immunoSEQ multiplex PCR; TCRdb has only the in-frame clones, and not every one. This sample has approximately 30,000 clones, with around 90% found just once. The source was CD8+ T cells from peripheral blood mononuclear cells, collected in the first trimester of pregnancy. Receptor source: a female donor with multiple sclerosis, enrolled in a pregnancy study. The CDR3 runs from the conserved cysteine through the conserved F or W. Fields, in order: clone size, J gene, V gene, D gene, CDR3 DNA, CDR3 protein. A D gene is named only where the DNA matches it firmly. Size is omitted from some rows. Given values are once, few, many or a class for expanded clones.

>.|TRBJ2-5|TRBV7-9|TRBD2
TGTGCCAGCAGCTTAGCCGGTAGCGGGCAAGAGACCCAGTACTTC
CASSLAGSGQETQYF
>.|TRBJ2-3|TRBV11-1|.
TGTGCCAGTACCACCTCTCGGAGGAGCACAGATACGCAGTATTTT
CASTTSRRSTDTQYF
>.|TRBJ2-1|TRBV27|.
TGTGCCAGCAGTTTCCAGGGTGCCTACAATGAGCAGTTCTTC
CASSFQGAYNEQFF
>.|TRBJ2-3|TRBV7-7|.
TGTGCTAGCAGCGCGAAGCCTGCCGGTACAGATACGCAGTATTTT
CASSAKPAGTDTQYF
>.|TRBJ2-7|TRBV12-1|.
TGTGCCAGCAGCTTGAATCCGACTCAGGTCGTTGGGAGCGAGCAGTACTTC
CASSLNPTQVVGSEQYF
>.|TRBJ2-3|TRBV6-4|.
TGTGCCAGCAGCGCAGACCCGAGGGGGACAGATACGCAGTATTTT
CASSADPRGTDTQYF
>.|TRBJ2-7|TRBV28|.
TGTGCCAGCAGTCCGCGGGGAACCTCCTACGAGCAGTACTTC
CASSPRGTSYEQYF
>.|TRBJ2-2|TRBV4-3|TRBD2
TGCGCCAGCAGCCAAGATTATAGCGGGACTGTATCCGGGGAGCTGTTTTTT
CASSQDYSGTVSGELFF
>.|TRBJ2-7|TRBV7-8|TRBD1
TGTGCCAGCAGCTCAGGACAGGGCGTGTACGAGCAGTACTTC
CASSSGQGVYEQYF
>.|TRBJ2-7|TRBV7-6|.
TGTGCCAGCAGCTTAGGTACAGGGAAAGAGCAGTACTTC
CASSLGTGKEQYF
>.|TRBJ1-5|TRBV30|.
TGTGCCTGGAGTGTATCAGGGGCCAGCAATCAGCCCCAGCATTTT
CAWSVSGASNQPQHF
>few|TRBJ1-2|TRBV25-1|.
TGTGCCAGCAGTGTGACAGGAGGTTTCGTTGGCTACACCTTC
CASSVTGGFVGYTF
>.|TRBJ2-3|TRBV5-1|TRBD2
TGCGCCAGCAGCCTCACTAGCGGGGAGGTCACAGATACGCAGTATTTT
CASSLTSGEVTDTQYF
>.|TRBJ2-1|TRBV6-5|.
TGTGCCAGCAGTTCCCGGGACTCCCTCTACAATGAGCAGTTCTTC
CASSSRDSLYNEQFF
>few|TRBJ1-1|TRBV28|TRBD1
TGTGCCAGCAGTTTGGGACAGGGATTGAACACTGAAGCTTTCTTT
CASSLGQGLNTEAFF
>few|TRBJ1-1|TRBV12-5|.
TGTGCTATTGAGAAGCAGGGGAACACTGAAGCTTTCTTT
CAIEKQGNTEAFF
>once|TRBJ1-5|TRBV4-2|TRBD1
TGTGCCAGCAGCCAGTGGACAGGGAGCAATCAGCCCCAGCATTTT
CASSQWTGSNQPQHF
>.|TRBJ2-7|TRBV10-3|.
TGTGCCATCAGTGAGTCGAACAGGTTCAGCTCCTACGAGCAGTACTTC
CAISESNRFSSYEQYF
>.|TRBJ2-1|TRBV5-1|.
TGCGCCAGCAGTGACGGACTAAGCTCCTACAATGAGCAGTTCTTC
CASSDGLSSYNEQFF
>.|TRBJ2-1|TRBV4-3|TRBD2
TGCGCCAGCAGCCAAGATCTAGCGACGGGAGGGTCGGGCAATGAGCAGTTCTTC
CASSQDLATGGSGNEQFF
>.|TRBJ1-4|TRBV6-1|TRBD1
TGTGCCAGCAGTGAAAAAGGGGGCCAGGAAAAACTGTTTTTT
CASSEKGGQEKLFF
>.|TRBJ2-1|TRBV6-1|TRBD2
TGTGCCAGCAGTGCCGAGACTAGCGGGAGCAATGAGCAGTTCTTC
CASSAETSGSNEQFF
>.|TRBJ1-2|TRBV5-6|TRBD1
TGTGCCAGCAGCCGCCGGGACAGGGATAGAGGCTACACCTTC
CASSRRDRDRGYTF
>.|TRBJ2-3|TRBV14|.
TGTGCCAGCAGCCCTACAACGGGACTTACCACAGATACGCAGTATTTT
CASSPTTGLTTDTQYF
>.|TRBJ2-3|TRBV4-1|TRBD2
TGCGCCAGCAGCGAAAGAGCGGGAGTTACAGATACGCAGTATTTT
CASSERAGVTDTQYF
>.|TRBJ2-5|TRBV5-1|TRBD1
TGCGCCAGCAGCCGGGGACAGGGGGCTGGTGAGACCCAGTACTTC
CASSRGQGAGETQYF
>.|TRBJ2-7|TRBV6-5|.
TGTGCCAGCAGTTACTACGCGGGCTCTTCCTACGAGCAGTACTTC
CASSYYAGSSYEQYF
>.|TRBJ2-1|TRBV6-5|.
TGTGCCAGCAGTCCATGGGACAACTCCTACAATGAGCAGTTCTTC
CASSPWDNSYNEQFF
>.|TRBJ1-3|TRBV30|.
TGTGCTTGTTACCCGGGTCACTCTGGAAACACCATATATTTT
CACYPGHSGNTIYF
>.|TRBJ2-1|TRBV27|TRBD2
TGTGCCAGCAGTTTCAGTAGCGGGGATTCGTCCTACAATGAGCAGTTCTTC
CASSFSSGDSSYNEQFF
>.|TRBJ2-1|TRBV6-4|TRBD2
TGTGCCAGCAGTGAGACTAGCGGGAGCTACAATGAGCAGTTCTTC
CASSETSGSYNEQFF
>.|TRBJ2-7|TRBV6-1|TRBD1
TGTGCCAGCAGTCTACCGACAGGGTGGGGGCGGGAGCAGTACTTC
CASSLPTGWGREQYF
>.|TRBJ2-1|TRBV11-2|TRBD2
TGTGCCAGCAGCTTAGAAGGACTAGCGGGAGGGGGCAATGAGCAGTTCTTC
CASSLEGLAGGGNEQFF
>.|TRBJ1-2|TRBV18|.
TGTGCCAGCTCACCCCTTGGCAGGCGCTATGGCTACACCTTC
CASSPLGRRYGYTF
>.|TRBJ1-3|TRBV2|.
TGTGCCAGCAGTGAAGCTTCAGGGTCGAACACCATATATTTT
CASSEASGSNTIYF
>.|TRBJ1-1|TRBV6-1|.
TGTGCCAGCAGTGACCTACGGTTGGACAGCCGACTGAACACTGAAGCTTTCTTT
CASSDLRLDSRLNTEAFF
>.|TRBJ1-1|TRBV9|.
TGTGCCAGCAGCGCGTCCCAGACAGGAGAGATGAACACTGAAGCTTTCTTT
CASSASQTGEMNTEAFF
>medium-sized|TRBJ2-3|TRBV6-4|TRBD2
TGTGCCAGCAGTGAGCGGGAGACAGATACGCAGTATTTT
CASSERETDTQYF
>.|TRBJ1-5|TRBV27|TRBD1
TGTGCCAGCAGTTCGACAGGGTATTATCAGCCCCAGCATTTT
CASSSTGYYQPQHF
>.|TRBJ2-7|TRBV4-1|TRBD1
TGCGCCAGCAGCCAAGTTTCTCGACAGGGGAAAACCTACGAGCAGTACTTC
CASSQVSRQGKTYEQYF
>.|TRBJ2-3|TRBV6-4|TRBD1
TGTGCCAGCAGTGGGACAGGGGGCGCAGATACGCAGTATTTT
CASSGTGGADTQYF
>.|TRBJ1-5|TRBV27|.
TGTGCCAGCAGTACTTTCAATCAGCCCCAGCATTTT
CASSTFNQPQHF
>.|TRBJ2-2|TRBV2|TRBD2
TGTGCCAGCAGCGGGAGGACCACCGGGGAGCTGTTTTTT
CASSGRTTGELFF
>once|TRBJ1-1|TRBV27|.
TGTGCCAGCACTTACAGCCCCAGCACTGAAGCTTTCTTT
CASTYSPSTEAFF
>.|TRBJ1-2|TRBV28|.
TGTGCCAGCAGCACTCCCCACCTACAGGAAAGCCCCGCCTATGGCTACACCTTC
CASSTPHLQESPAYGYTF
>.|TRBJ2-2|TRBV27|.
TGTGCCAGCAACCTATGGGGGACTTTCAACACCGGGGAGCTGTTTTTT
CASNLWGTFNTGELFF
>.|TRBJ2-7|TRBV5-4|TRBD2
TGTGCCAGCAGCTGGGGACTAGCGGGAGTAAACGAGCAGTACTTC
CASSWGLAGVNEQYF
>.|TRBJ2-1|TRBV5-4|.
TGTGCCAGCAGCTTGGGGTCCGGGGGTGAGCAGTTCTTC
CASSLGSGGEQFF
>.|TRBJ2-3|TRBV14|.
TGTGCCAGCAGCCAAGATAACTTTTTCCCGCAGTATTTT
CASSQDNFFPQYF
>.|TRBJ1-2|TRBV28|.
TGTGCCAGCAGTTTACTTGAGAGTTTTAGCTATGGCTACACCTTC
CASSLLESFSYGYTF
>.|TRBJ1-1|TRBV25-1|.
TGTGCCAGTCTCCCCGGGGGTGGGACTGAAGCTTTCTTT
CASLPGGGTEAFF
>.|TRBJ1-1|TRBV4-1|TRBD1
TGCGCCAGCAGCCCCCAGGTACAGGGGGGATTTATAACTGAAGCTTTCTTT
CASSPQVQGGFITEAFF
>.|TRBJ1-2|TRBV4-2|.
TGTGCCAGCAGCCAAACAGGGAGCGGCTACACCTTC
CASSQTGSGYTF
>.|TRBJ2-5|TRBV6-1|.
TGTGCCAGCAGTGTTCCAGCGATCCCAAGGGAGACCCAGTACTTC
CASSVPAIPRETQYF
>few|TRBJ1-1|TRBV11-2|TRBD1
TGTGCCAGCAGCTCAGACGTAGACAGGGGGCGTATGGGAGCTTTCTTT
CASSSDVDRGRMGAFF
>few|TRBJ2-2|TRBV6-5|TRBD2
TGTGCCAGCAGACTACGGGGGGAAGCCGGGGAGCTGTTTTTT
CASRLRGEAGELFF
>.|TRBJ2-6|TRBV18|.
TGTGCCAGCTCACCACCATCAGGGCCCGGGGCCAACGTCCTGACTTTC
CASSPPSGPGANVLTF
>.|TRBJ2-7|TRBV5-1|TRBD1
TGCGCCAGCAGCTTACGACAGGGTTCCTACGAGCAGTACTTC
CASSLRQGSYEQYF
>.|TRBJ2-1|TRBV5-5|TRBD2
TGTGCCAGCAGCTTGGGAGCGGGACCCGGCTATGAGCAGTTCTTC
CASSLGAGPGYEQFF